Following are 31 T cell receptor beta chains from one sample sequenced in a study of CD8 T cells in ankylosing spondylitis. Overall study findings and caveats: What seemed typical of ankylosing spondylitis blood was a TCR beta motif built from roughly 8 highly homologous variants.

One entry per CDR3 protein, called by TCRdb with MiXCR from the 5' RACE reads. The table lists around 540,000 distinct CDR3 sequences, roughly 13% of them singletons, with 6.8% in the top ten. These receptors are not linked to any known antigen. Sequenced: blood, either unsorted or a sorted T cell fraction (not recorded which). The receptors were sampled from a male donor with ankylosing spondylitis.

There are a few counts of this clonotype. The chain recombines TRBV11-3 with TRBJ2-5, with 9 bases fitting TRBD1. CDR1 is SGHNT and CDR2 is YENEEA in the germline V gene. This CDR3 has 15 amino acids. Trimming took 5 bases from V and 4 from J; bases not matched to a gene: 8. The CDR3 DNA follows: TGTGCCAGCAGCCCGGGACAGGGTTATTCAGAGACCCAGTACTTC. Its protein is CASSPGQGYSETQYF.

This clonotype occurred a few times. The V call is TRBV20-1, the J call TRBJ2-2, with TRBD1 as a possible D gene (6 bases). The V gene lost 3 bases and the J gene lost 1 base, with 12 bases spanning the gap. The CDR3 is made up of 15 amino acids. Germline CDR1 and CDR2: DFQATT and SNEGSKA (reference sequence). The CDR3 reads CSASQGGQNTGELFF. CDR3 nucleotide sequence: TGCAGTGCTAGTCAAGGGGGACAGAACACCGGGGAGCTGTTTTTT.

This clonotype was counted only a few times. The rearrangement links TRBV12-3 or TRBV12-4 to TRBJ2-5, with D uncertain. This CDR3 comprises 12 residues. Trimming left V 4 bases short and J 7 bases short, with 10 bases between. The CDR3 spells CASSWTRGTQYF. The CDR3 coding sequence is TGTGCCAGCAGTTGGACGAGAGGGACCCAGTACTTC.

The V gene is TRBV15, the J gene TRBJ2-1; 8 bases are shared with TRBD2. The CDR3 has 15 residues. Germline V CDR1 and CDR2: LNHNV, YYDKDF (reference sequence). Germline trimming cut 1 base from V and 3 bases from J; bases unmatched to any gene: 2. In nucleotides, the CDR3 is TGTGCCACCAGCAGAGTCGGGGGGGACTACAATGAGCAGTTCTTC. It encodes CATSRVGGDYNEQFF.

The V and J genes are TRBV7-9 and TRBJ1-1; no reliable D call. The germline V gene encodes CDR1 SEHNR and CDR2 FQNEAQ (reference sequence). CDR3 length: 14 residues. Trimming shortened V by 1 base and J by 4 bases, and 10 bases separated the two germline ends. The DNA for the CDR3 is TGTGCCAGCAGCTTAGGGTTGGCGGGCACTGAAGCTTTCTTT. It specifies CASSLGLAGTEAFF.

V gene TRBV3-1 combines with J gene TRBJ2-3, with 14 bases fitting TRBD2. Germline CDR1 LGHDT, CDR2 YNNKEL (reference sequence). The CDR3 has 15 amino acids. V shed 5 bases, J shed 9 bases, and the junction held 7 bases outside the gene matches. The CDR3: CASSTRLAGGRTQYF. The CDR3 DNA is TGTGCCAGCAGCACCCGACTAGCGGGGGGGCGGACGCAGTATTTT.

Many counts were recorded for this clonotype. The chain combines TRBV12-3 or TRBV12-4 with TRBJ1-5, with D unclear. This CDR3 contains 13 residues. Trimming took off 5 bases at V and 10 bases at J, with 15 bases between the two ends. In DNA, the CDR3 is TGTGCCAGCAGTCCGACCGCGCAAGGCCCCCAGCATTTT. It yields the protein CASSPTAQGPQHF.

This clonotype was observed many times. V and J are TRBV20-1 and TRBJ2-1; 9 positions agree with TRBD2. The CDR3 is made up of 15 amino acids. After removal of 3 bases from V and 4 bases from J, the junction contained 7 bases not matched to a gene. From germline, CDR1 is DFQATT and CDR2 SNEGSKA (reference sequence). CDR3 residues: CSASWAGGPYNEQFF. Written as DNA, the CDR3 is TGCAGTGCTAGTTGGGCGGGAGGGCCTTACAATGAGCAGTTCTTC.

This clonotype appeared many times. The chain employs TRBV12-3 or TRBV12-4 and TRBJ2-1; D assignment may be TRBD1 or TRBD2 (5 bases each). CDR3 length: 13 residues. The V and J ends lost 1 base and 9 bases respectively, with 10 bases between them. In DNA form, the CDR3 reads TGTGCCAGCAGTTTAGATTCAGGGACTGAGCAGTTCTTC. Translated, it gives CASSLDSGTEQFF.

V and J are TRBV5-1 and TRBJ1-1; a weak D match, TRBD1 (5 bases). The germline V and J ends were trimmed by 5 bases and 6 bases, with 17 bases remaining between them. The CDR3 sequence is 14 residues long. Germline CDR1 and CDR2: SGHRS and YFSETQ. The DNA for the CDR3 is TGCGCCAGCAGGGGGACCGGGGGTAACGCTGAAGCTTTCTTT. Translation gives CASRGTGGNAEAFF.

This clonotype has a handful of counts. V and J are TRBV6-1 and TRBJ1-3, with D unclear. Trimming left V 3 bases short and J 0 bases short, with 12 bases between. Per germline, CDR1 MNHNS and CDR2 SASEGT. This CDR3 region has 16 residues. The CDR3 coding sequence is TGTGCCAGCAGTGATGGGCGCCTGATCTCTGGAAACACCATATATTTT. Translated: CASSDGRLISGNTIYF.

The chain carries TRBV7-2 and TRBJ2-1, with D hard to call. Trimming shortened V by 5 bases and J by 2 bases, and 13 bases separated the two germline ends. This CDR3 region has 15 residues. CDR1 SGHTA and CDR2 FQGNSA come from the germline V gene. As DNA, the CDR3 is TGTGCCAGCAGCCCTCAAGCACAAACCTACAATGAGCAGTTCTTC. Protein product: CASSPQAQTYNEQFF.

This chain links TRBV6-2 or TRBV6-3 with TRBJ2-7; D unresolved. With 2 bases removed from V and 0 bases from J, the gap between germline ends came to 29 bases. The CDR3 length is 21 residues. Germline V CDR1 and CDR2: MNHEY, SVGEGT. The chain's CDR3 is CASSYEVVPRADSRSSYEQYV. DNA of the CDR3: TGTGCCAGCAGTTACGAGGTGGTACCCCGGGCTGACTCAAGGAGCTCCTACGAGCAGTACGTC.

At least ten counts were recorded for this clonotype. V gene TRBV5-1 combines with J gene TRBJ2-5, with D perhaps TRBD2 (5 bases). This CDR3 is 13 amino acids long. Trimming pared 5 bases from V and 5 bases from J, leaving 13 bases between. Germline-derived CDR1 and CDR2 are SGHRS and YFSETQ. CDR3: CASSRRVRETQYF. The CDR3 DNA is TGCGCCAGCAGTCGGCGGGTCAGGGAGACCCAGTACTTC.

At least ten counts were recorded for this clonotype. The V call is TRBV7-9, the J call TRBJ2-7; TRBD1 aligns across 9 bases. Germline lookup yields CDR1 SEHNR and CDR2 FQNEAQ (reference sequence). The CDR3 is 14 residues long. After removal of 6 bases from V and 11 bases from J, the junction contained 14 bases not matched to a gene. The DNA for the CDR3 is TGTGCCAGCAGAGCCGGGACAGGGAGGATCTCGGAGTACTTC. Translation gives CASRAGTGRISEYF.

V is TRBV10-3 and J is TRBJ2-3; 12 nucleotides agree with TRBD2. The V segment lost 2 bases and the J segment 5 bases; nucleotides outside the gene matches: 8. The CDR3 runs to 17 residues. Germline-derived CDR1 and CDR2 are ENHRY and SYGVKD. DNA for the CDR3: TGTGCCATCAGTGAGACGAGGACTAGCGGGAAGGGAGATACGCAGTATTTT. Translating gives CAISETRTSGKGDTQYF.

The chain joins TRBV6-2 or TRBV6-3 to TRBJ1-2; 9 bases line up with TRBD1. The trim removed 4 bases at V and 4 bases at J, leaving 4 bases unmatched. The CDR3 loop spans 14 amino acids. The germline V gene encodes CDR1 MNHEY and CDR2 SVGEGT. CDR3 region: CASSFAGQGYGYTF. In nucleotides, the CDR3 is TGTGCCAGCAGTTTCGCGGGACAGGGCTATGGCTACACCTTC.

The V and J genes are TRBV5-1 and TRBJ2-7, with 8 bases fitting TRBD1. The junction had 12 bases not matched to a gene; V was cut back by 4 bases and J by 0 bases. Germline CDR1 reads SGHRS; CDR2 reads YFSETQ. This CDR3 spans 17 amino acids. CDR3 region: CASSPGWSRGPSYEQYF. The DNA for the CDR3 is TGCGCCAGCAGCCCGGGGTGGAGCAGGGGGCCCTCCTACGAGCAGTACTTC.

The V call is TRBV12-3 or TRBV12-4, the J call TRBJ2-1, with 8 bases matching TRBD1. With 6 bases clipped from V and 3 bases from J, the junction kept 7 bases outside the gene matches. CDR3 length: 15 residues. Here the CDR3 DNA reads TGTGCCAGCAGGGAGAGGACAGGGAACTACAATGAGCAGTTCTTC. It codes for CASRERTGNYNEQFF.

The chain is built from TRBV5-1 and TRBJ1-1, with D perhaps matching TRBD1 (6 bases). V shed 4 bases and J shed 4 bases, with 14 bases lying between them. The CDR3 has 14 residues. Germline CDR1 and CDR2: SGHRS and YFSETQ. CDR3: CASSTLGGRTEAFF. The CDR3, as DNA: TGCGCCAGCAGCACCTTGGGGGGCCGCACTGAAGCTTTCTTT.

This clonotype was seen only a few times. CDR3 coding DNA: TGTGCCAGCAGTTACTCGGGGGGGCCTGGCTACACCTTC. It is translated as CASSYSGGPGYTF. The genes are TRBV6-5 and TRBJ1-2; D perhaps matches TRBD1 (6 bases). V was cut by 0 bases and J by 7 bases, with 9 bases left in between. The CDR3 sequence is 13 residues long. Per the germline V gene, CDR1 is MNHEY and CDR2 is SVGAGI.

The V gene is TRBV21-1, the J gene TRBJ1-6. TRBV21-1 is tagged as a pseudogene. The CDR3 is made up of 15 amino acids. CDR3 sequence reads: CASSKNIRIHSPLHF. The CDR3 bases are TGTGCCAGCAGCAAAAACATCCGGATCCATTCACCCCTCCACTTT.

This clonotype was detected only a few times. The chain combines TRBV7-2 with TRBJ1-4; no firm D call. V dropped 1 base and J dropped 4 bases, with 13 bases sitting between them. The V gene's germline CDR1 is SGHTA and CDR2 FQGNSA. The CDR3 length is 16 residues. CDR3 nucleotide sequence: TGTGCCAGCAGCTTAGATTGGTACGGCCTTAATGAAAAACTGTTTTTT. Translated: CASSLDWYGLNEKLFF.

This clonotype was seen at least ten times. This sequence joins TRBV5-1 and TRBJ1-1; D gene uncertain. This CDR3 spans 13 amino acids. Germline V gene sequence: CDR1 SGHRS, CDR2 YFSETQ. Deletions cut 6 bases from V and 1 base from J, with 10 bases between. The CDR3 sequence is CASTLEGNTEAFF. The CDR3 region has the DNA TGCGCCAGCACCCTGGAGGGGAACACTGAAGCTTTCTTT.

This clonotype was detected ten times or more. V and J are TRBV6-2 or TRBV6-3 and TRBJ2-1, with 12 bases aligning to TRBD2. CDR1 is MNHEY, CDR2 SVGEGT, per germline. The CDR3 has 15 amino acids. V lost 5 bases to trimming and J lost 4 bases; unmatched junction nucleotides: 3. CDR3 in DNA: TGTGCCAGCAGTATCGGACTAGCGGGGTACAATGAGCAGTTCTTC. This sequence encodes CASSIGLAGYNEQFF.

The genes are TRBV29-1 and TRBJ2-6, with 11 positions matching TRBD2. The CDR3 consists of 20 residues. The germline gives CDR1 SQVTM, CDR2 ANQGSEA. V was clipped by 3 bases and J by 0 bases; unmatched bases: 13. In DNA, the CDR3 is TGCAGCGTTGAGGACCCCGGGACTAGCGGATCGATCTCTGGGGCCAACGTCCTGACTTTC. Translation gives CSVEDPGTSGSISGANVLTF.

This clonotype has more than one count but fewer than ten. V usage is TRBV20-1 and J usage is TRBJ2-5; D tentatively reads TRBD1 or TRBD2 (5 bases each). The CDR3 runs to 15 residues. V lost 4 bases, J lost 5 bases, and 20 bases lay in between. Germline lookup yields CDR1 DFQATT and CDR2 SNEGSKA (reference sequence). CDR3 sequence (DNA): TGCAGTGCTACCCAAAAGAGGGGCGCAGGGGAGACCCAGTACTTC. Its protein product is CSATQKRGAGETQYF.

This sequence joins TRBV7-9 and TRBJ1-4; possibly TRBD1 for D (5 bases). From germline, CDR1 is SEHNR and CDR2 FQNEAQ (reference sequence). V was trimmed by 8 bases and J by 0 bases, leaving 19 bases between them. The CDR3 is 17 amino acids. CDR3 in amino acids: CASGNRGGAATNEKLFF. The CDR3 bases are TGTGCCAGCGGCAATCGGGGAGGGGCTGCAACTAATGAAAAACTGTTTTTT.

This clonotype was observed a few times. This chain uses TRBV27 with TRBJ2-1; perhaps TRBD1 as D (6 bases). V was shortened by 6 bases and J by 7 bases, with 13 bases between the two germline ends. There are 13 residues in the CDR3. Per germline, CDR1 MNHEY and CDR2 SMNVEV (reference sequence). This CDR3 is CASSASQGNEQFF. CDR3 nucleotides: TGTGCCAGCAGCGCTAGTCAGGGGAATGAGCAGTTCTTC.

This rearrangement joins TRBV15 to TRBJ1-5; no definite D call. The V end was cut by 0 bases, the J end by 0 bases, with 6 bases between. CDR3 length: 15 amino acids. Per the germline V gene, CDR1 is LNHNV and CDR2 is YYDKDF (reference sequence). CDR3 amino acids: CATSREVYSNQPQHF. As DNA, the CDR3 is TGTGCCACCAGCAGAGAAGTTTATAGCAATCAGCCCCAGCATTTT.

A few counts support this clonotype. The V gene is TRBV10-3, the J gene TRBJ2-1; 10 bases are a match to TRBD1. The CDR3 runs 17 residues. V dropped 10 bases and J dropped 4; count of bases not matched to a gene: 16. Looked up from germline, CDR1 is ENHRY and CDR2 is SYGVKD. The CDR3 DNA reads as TGTGCCACCACCGGACAGGGGGAGGGTAGCTTTTACAATGAGCAGTTCTTC. It codes for CATTGQGEGSFYNEQFF.